These T cell receptor beta chains were read from a single sample in a study of CD8 T cells in Susac syndrome. TCRdb fed the immunoSEQ multiplex PCR reads into MiXCR, producing one record per CDR3 protein. The repertoire holds hundreds of thousands of distinct CDR3 sequences, with 94% as singletons. The specimen sequenced was CD4+ T cells from PBMCs. The receptors here all came from a human donor with Susac syndrome. CDR3s include the opening cysteine and the closing phenylalanine or tryptophan. A D gene is named only where the DNA matches it firmly. The listing skips clone size in some rows; elsewhere it reads once, few, many or a size class.

clone size,J gene,V gene,D gene,CDR3 DNA,CDR3 protein
.,TRBJ1-5,TRBV6-2/TRBV6-3,TRBD1,TGTGCCAGCAGCCCTCTCAGGGGGCCTAGGAATCAGCCCCAGCATTTT,CASSPLRGPRNQPQHF
.,TRBJ2-7,TRBV1,.,TGCACCAGCAGCCAAGCGCCCTACGAGCAGTACTTC,CTSSQAPYEQYF
once,TRBJ1-1,TRBV18,.,TGTGCCAGCTCACCACCGGGTACAGGGAACACTGAAGCTTTCTTT,CASSPPGTGNTEAFF
once,TRBJ1-1,TRBV7-8,.,TGTGCCAGCAGCTTCCGGGGGTCTGGAGCTTTCTTT,CASSFRGSGAFF
.,TRBJ2-7,TRBV6-5,.,TGTGCCAGCAGTTACGATAGATCTCCCTACGAGCAGTACTTC,CASSYDRSPYEQYF
.,TRBJ2-1,TRBV7-3,TRBD1,TGTGCCAGCAGCTCTGGACAGGGGGGGACCAATGATGAGTTCTTC,CASSSGQGGTNDEFF
.,TRBJ1-2,TRBV20-1,.,TGCAGTGCTACCTACGGGGAGGGCTATGGCTACACCTTC,CSATYGEGYGYTF
.,TRBJ1-2,TRBV24-1,.,TGTGCCACCAGTGATTTGAAGGATGGCTACACCTTC,CATSDLKDGYTF
.,TRBJ1-1,TRBV18,TRBD1,TGTGCCAGCACGGACAGGGGAGCCACTGAAGCTTTCTTT,CASTDRGATEAFF
.,TRBJ1-4,TRBV7-3,.,TGTGCCAGCAGCTTATCCAGGGGCGAAAAACTGTTTTTT,CASSLSRGEKLFF
few,TRBJ1-6,TRBV6-2/TRBV6-3,.,TGTGCCAGCTCCAGGGACTATAATTCACCCCTCCACTTT,CASSRDYNSPLHF
.,TRBJ1-5,TRBV6-5,TRBD1,TGTGCCAGCAAGCAGGGGGATCAGCCCCAGCATTTT,CASKQGDQPQHF
.,TRBJ2-7,TRBV4-3,TRBD2,TGCGCCAGCAGCCAGACTAGCGGGGGCTACGAGGCCTACGAGCAGTACTTC,CASSQTSGGYEAYEQYF
.,TRBJ2-6,TRBV5-1,TRBD1,TGCGCCAGCAGCCTCTCAGGGGGAATAGGCACTGGGGCCAACGTCCTGACTTTC,CASSLSGGIGTGANVLTF
.,TRBJ1-1,TRBV5-4,TRBD1,TGTGCCAGCAGCTTGGGAGACCGGGACAGTGAAGCTTTCTTT,CASSLGDRDSEAFF
.,TRBJ2-3,TRBV7-9,TRBD1,TGTGCCAGCAGCTCGGACAGGGACACAGATACGCAGTATTTT,CASSSDRDTDTQYF
.,TRBJ2-7,TRBV6-2/TRBV6-3,TRBD2,TGTGCCAGCAGTTACTCGGCTAGCGGGGAGGACGAGCAGTACTTC,CASSYSASGEDEQYF
.,TRBJ2-1,TRBV28,TRBD2,TGTGCCAGTTGGGCGGCGGGGGGCAGGGGCAATGAGCAGTTCTTC,CASWAAGGRGNEQFF
.,TRBJ2-1,TRBV29-1,.,TGCAGCGTTGTGCGGGGCGCCTACAATGAGCAGTTCTTC,CSVVRGAYNEQFF
.,TRBJ1-1,TRBV30,.,TGTGCCTGGAGTGTCCAGGGAGCTGTGGCTTTCTTT,CAWSVQGAVAFF
few,TRBJ1-1,TRBV18,.,TGTGCCAGCTCACCACAGCTTGACACTGAAGCTTTCTTT,CASSPQLDTEAFF
.,TRBJ2-7,TRBV29-1,.,TGCAGCGCGACCGAGCACCAGGGTTACGAGCAGTACTTC,CSATEHQGYEQYF
once,TRBJ2-1,TRBV5-6,.,TGTGCCAGCAGTTGGAGAGAGAATGAGCAGTTCTTC,CASSWRENEQFF
.,TRBJ2-7,TRBV5-8,.,TGTGCCAGCAGATGGGACCCCCCCGGAGAGCAGTACTTC,CASRWDPPGEQYF
.,TRBJ1-5,TRBV6-2/TRBV6-3,TRBD1,TGTGCCAGCAGATTAACAGGGGGCCGAGGACAGCCCCAGCATTTT,CASRLTGGRGQPQHF
.,TRBJ1-5,TRBV20-1,TRBD1,TGCAGTGCACCTGACAGGGTGAATCAGCCCCAGCATTTT,CSAPDRVNQPQHF
.,TRBJ1-1,TRBV5-1,TRBD1,TGCGCCAGCAGCTTGACAGGGGCTAACACTGAAGCTTTCTTT,CASSLTGANTEAFF
.,TRBJ2-1,TRBV3-1,.,TGTGCCAGCAGCGTGAATGGCCTCTACAATGAGCAGTTCTTC,CASSVNGLYNEQFF
.,TRBJ1-1,TRBV30,.,TGTGCCTGGACCGGATTTACTTCCGCCAGTGAAGCTTTCTTT,CAWTGFTSASEAFF
once,TRBJ2-2,TRBV4-3,TRBD2,TGCGCCAGCAGCCAAGAGGCAGCGGGGGCGAACACCGGGGAGCTGTTTTTT,CASSQEAAGANTGELFF
.,TRBJ2-3,TRBV7-2,.,TGTGCCAGCAGCTTATCGGCCAGGGGCACAGATACGCAGTATTTT,CASSLSARGTDTQYF
.,TRBJ2-5,TRBV3-1,.,TGTGCCAGCAGCGATAAGGGGGAGGTAGGAGAGACCCAGTACTTC,CASSDKGEVGETQYF
.,TRBJ1-1,TRBV29-1,TRBD1,TGCAGCGGCACTCCGGGACAGGGGTACACTGAAGCTTTCTTT,CSGTPGQGYTEAFF
.,TRBJ2-7,TRBV28,TRBD1,TGTGCCAGCGGACAGGGACTCTACGAGCAGTACTTC,CASGQGLYEQYF
.,TRBJ1-5,TRBV29-1,.,TGCAGCGTTGCCCGGGGAAGCAATCAGCCCCAGCATTTT,CSVARGSNQPQHF
.,TRBJ2-2,TRBV19,.,TGTGCCAGTAGTATAGCACCTGACACCGGGGAGCTGTTTTTT,CASSIAPDTGELFF
.,TRBJ1-2,TRBV25-1,.,TGTGCCAGCAGTGGGTATAAGGGTACCCATGGCTACACCTTC,CASSGYKGTHGYTF
.,TRBJ1-2,TRBV5-1,TRBD1,TGCGCCAGCAGCTCGGCCCAGAGAGGGGGCAGTGACTATGGCTACACCTTC,CASSSAQRGGSDYGYTF
.,TRBJ1-2,TRBV12-3/TRBV12-4,TRBD1,TGTGCCAGCAGTCTCGGGACAGGGCTCGGCTACACCTTC,CASSLGTGLGYTF
.,TRBJ1-1,TRBV6-2/TRBV6-3,.,TGTGCCAGCAGTTATGAACCCCTAGGATATAATGGACCTCCTGAAGCTTTCTTT,CASSYEPLGYNGPPEAFF
.,TRBJ2-7,TRBV20-1,.,TGCAGTGCTCCTCCCGGGACAAGGACCTACGAGCAGTACTTC,CSAPPGTRTYEQYF
once,TRBJ2-5,TRBV7-9,.,TGTGCCAGCAGGATGGATCGACTCCTAGGAGCCCAGTACTTC,CASRMDRLLGAQYF
.,TRBJ1-3,TRBV30,.,TGTGCCTGGAAGGGAGGAAACACCATATATTTT,CAWKGGNTIYF
.,TRBJ1-6,TRBV5-4,TRBD1,TGTGCCAGCAGCTACGGGACAGGGATGAATTCACCCCTCCACTTT,CASSYGTGMNSPLHF
.,TRBJ2-2,TRBV6-5,TRBD1,TGTGCCAGCACCATTCGACAGGGCGGTAGCGGGGAGCTGTTTTTT,CASTIRQGGSGELFF
.,TRBJ2-3,TRBV14,TRBD2,TGTGCCAGCAGCCCCCGGGGGGAAACGCAGTATTTT,CASSPRGETQYF
.,TRBJ2-7,TRBV28,.,TGTGCCAGCAGCTTTACAGGGACCCGGGGCGAGCAGTACTTC,CASSFTGTRGEQYF
once,TRBJ2-7,TRBV27,TRBD1,TGTGCCAGCAGTTTATCGGGGACAGTACCCTACGAGCAGTACTTC,CASSLSGTVPYEQYF
.,TRBJ1-2,TRBV11-2,.,TGTGCCAGCAGCTTAGGCCGAAATAACTATGGCTACACCTTC,CASSLGRNNYGYTF
.,TRBJ2-7,TRBV29-1,TRBD1,TGCAGCGTTGATGCCGGGACAGGGGGTCCCTACGAGCAGTACTTC,CSVDAGTGGPYEQYF
.,TRBJ2-7,TRBV12-3/TRBV12-4,.,TGTGCCAGCAGTCGGACGGGGGTAGACTACGAGCAGTACTTC,CASSRTGVDYEQYF
.,TRBJ1-5,TRBV5-1,.,TGCGCCAGCAGCTTCAGAGGGGAAGGCAATCAGCCCCAGCATTTT,CASSFRGEGNQPQHF
.,TRBJ2-3,TRBV4-1,.,TGCGCCAGCAGCCAAGATCGGGCGGCCTACGGGGCTTCTAGCACAGATACGCAGTATTTT,CASSQDRAAYGASSTDTQYF
.,TRBJ1-2,TRBV9,.,TGTGCCAGCAGCGACTTCCGACAGGCCTACGGCGATGGCTACACCTTC,CASSDFRQAYGDGYTF
.,TRBJ2-7,TRBV7-2,TRBD1,TGTGCCAGCAGCCTAGGGACAGGGTCCATATACGAGCAGTACTTC,CASSLGTGSIYEQYF
.,TRBJ2-7,TRBV27,TRBD1,TGTGCCAGCAGTCACCGGGACAGACCCTACGAGCAGTACTTC,CASSHRDRPYEQYF
.,TRBJ1-1,TRBV20-1,.,TGCAGTGCTAGACGACAGAACACTGAAGCTTTCTTT,CSARRQNTEAFF
.,TRBJ1-6,TRBV20-1,.,TGCAGTGCTGAGGACCGATTCGATTCACCCCTCCACTTT,CSAEDRFDSPLHF
.,TRBJ2-3,TRBV7-3,TRBD2,TGTGCCAGCAGCGGAACTAGCGGCACAGATACGCAGTATTTT,CASSGTSGTDTQYF
.,TRBJ2-3,TRBV3-1,TRBD2,TGTGCCAGCAGCCAAGAGGAGCGGGGGGGCCTGAGCACAGATACGCAGTATTTT,CASSQEERGGLSTDTQYF